The source of this T cell receptor (beta chain) is a study of blood T cells in healthy people across ages. Broader study findings: Per-million-T-cell TCR beta diversity fell roughly linearly with age. More naive CD4+ cells and higher diversity marked long-lived donors relative to aged donors.

The use of a sample-barcoded 5' primer and a J-beta primer mix characterized a second PCR of roughly 6 to 11 cycles. TCRdb reprocessed the 5' RACE reads via MiXCR and lists one record per CDR3 protein. The data show 580,000 or so distinct CDR3 sequences, roughly 48% seen once. The CDR3 spans 13 residues. The J segment lost 8 bases and the V segment lost 1 base, leaving 4 bases of the junction unmatched. CDR1 and CDR2 from the germline V gene are DFQATT and SNEGSKA (reference sequence). In this sample, this clonotype turned up a few times. Its antigen is unknown. The clonotype originates from a man of 80 years or more in good health. The chain is built from TRBV20-1 and TRBJ2-3, with 9 bases that match TRBD1. The specimen sequenced was blood. The CDR3 sequence is CSARAPTGGTQYF. The CDR3 coding sequence is TGCAGTGCTAGAGCTCCGACAGGGGGTACGCAGTATTTT.